The rows below give T cell receptor beta chains drawn from one sample of a study of T-cell memory formation after mild COVID-19. TCRdb passed the 5' RACE reads through MiXCR, listing each CDR3 protein once. The sample consists of 580,000 or so distinct CDR3 sequences, about 18% of them appearing once. Sequenced sample: PBMCs or a T cell subset sorted from them (not recorded which). The receptors here all came from an adult woman who had mild COVID-19 (a few samples of this study predate the infection). Cell type and time point are not known. CDR3s include the opening cysteine and the closing phenylalanine or tryptophan. D genes are given only for firm matches. A clone size is listed for some rows: how often the clone was seen (once, few, many), or a class if it is expanded.

v_gene,abundance,j_gene,d_gene,CDR3aa,CDR3nt
TRBV10-3,many,TRBJ1-1,TRBD1,CAISEDRGHGNTEAFF,TGTGCCATCAGTGAGGACAGGGGGCATGGGAACACTGAAGCTTTCTTT
TRBV5-1,few,TRBJ2-1,TRBD2,CASSKLAGGYNEQFF,TGCGCCAGCAGCAAACTAGCGGGGGGATACAATGAGCAGTTCTTC
TRBV5-1,many,TRBJ2-1,.,CASSSQGTPYNEQFF,TGCGCCAGCAGCTCCCAGGGGACCCCTTACAATGAGCAGTTCTTC
TRBV20-1,few,TRBJ2-1,.,CSARSFEGSSYNEQFF,TGCAGTGCTAGATCGTTTGAAGGCAGCTCCTACAATGAGCAGTTCTTC
TRBV6-6,few,TRBJ2-3,.,CASSYSGVVPDTQYF,TGTGCCAGCAGTTACTCGGGAGTAGTGCCAGATACGCAGTATTTT
TRBV5-1,.,TRBJ1-1,.,CASSGGGIEAFF,TGCGCCAGCAGCGGAGGGGGTATTGAAGCTTTCTTT
TRBV5-1,few,TRBJ2-7,.,CASRGGGVYSYEQYF,TGCGCCAGCAGAGGAGGGGGGGTCTACTCCTACGAGCAGTACTTC
TRBV4-3,.,TRBJ2-5,.,CASSQEVGAERGETQYF,TGCGCCAGCAGCCAAGAGGTCGGGGCGGAGCGAGGGGAGACCCAGTACTTC
TRBV7-3,few,TRBJ2-5,.,CASSPRTRSGIETQYF,TGTGCCAGCAGCCCACGGACTCGATCGGGGATAGAGACCCAGTACTTC
TRBV12-3/TRBV12-4,.,TRBJ2-5,.,CASSFRHQETQYF,TGTGCCAGCAGTTTTCGCCATCAAGAGACCCAGTACTTC
TRBV7-9,.,TRBJ1-2,TRBD1,CASSLVGQGYGYTF,TGTGCCAGCAGCTTAGTGGGACAGGGCTATGGCTACACCTTC
TRBV7-8,few,TRBJ2-1,TRBD2,CASTRDVAGLDNEQFF,TGTGCCAGCACCCGAGATGTAGCGGGATTGGATAATGAGCAGTTCTTC
TRBV9,few,TRBJ2-5,.,CASSVGLGGGARETQYF,TGTGCCAGCAGCGTAGGCCTTGGAGGGGGGGCCCGAGAGACCCAGTACTTC
TRBV4-1,.,TRBJ2-1,.,CASSQEVGLRTGEQFF,TGCGCCAGCAGCCAAGAAGTTGGCCTCAGAACAGGTGAGCAGTTCTTC
TRBV19,.,TRBJ2-1,TRBD1,CASSMGRDRPSNEQFF,TGTGCCAGTAGTATGGGTAGGGACAGGCCCTCCAATGAGCAGTTCTTC
TRBV29-1,.,TRBJ2-7,.,CSVFLPSVSYEQYF,TGCAGCGTTTTTTTGCCCTCAGTCTCCTACGAGCAGTACTTC
TRBV7-8,.,TRBJ2-7,.,CASNPGQTYEQYF,TGTGCCAGCAACCCCGGGCAGACCTACGAGCAGTACTTC
TRBV20-1,few,TRBJ2-1,TRBD2,CSARGRLLGLAGGYEQFF,TGCAGTGCTAGGGGGAGGCTTTTAGGACTAGCGGGAGGGTATGAGCAGTTCTTC
TRBV9,few,TRBJ1-2,.,CASSVGPGVQSYGYTF,TGTGCCAGCAGCGTAGGCCCGGGAGTACAGAGCTATGGCTACACCTTC
TRBV29-1,.,TRBJ2-1,.,CSVARPAYNEQFF,TGCAGCGTTGCGAGACCGGCCTACAATGAGCAGTTCTTC
TRBV2,.,TRBJ2-7,.,CANQWGTSYEQYF,TGTGCCAACCAGTGGGGAACCAGTTACGAGCAGTACTTC
TRBV5-1,.,TRBJ2-3,TRBD2,CASSLARTSGSTDTQYF,TGCGCCAGCAGCTTGGCCCGGACTAGCGGGAGCACAGATACGCAGTATTTT
TRBV5-4,.,TRBJ1-1,TRBD1,CASTLPGTVMNTEAFF,TGTGCCAGCACCCTCCCGGGGACAGTGATGAACACTGAAGCTTTCTTT
TRBV5-1,many,TRBJ2-3,TRBD2,CASIASGGSDTQYF,TGCGCCAGCATTGCTAGCGGGGGCTCGGATACGCAGTATTTT
TRBV7-3,.,TRBJ2-3,TRBD1,CASSPHRTGETRTDTQYF,TGTGCCAGCAGCCCCCACCGGACAGGGGAAACCCGCACAGATACGCAGTATTTT
TRBV20-1,few,TRBJ1-1,.,CSARRQGTEAFF,TGCAGTGCCCGAAGGCAGGGCACTGAAGCTTTCTTT
TRBV15,many,TRBJ2-1,.,CATSRNPRGQSSYNEQFF,TGTGCCACCAGCAGAAATCCCCGGGGCCAGAGCTCCTACAATGAGCAGTTCTTC
TRBV30,few,TRBJ2-7,TRBD2,CAWRAGGRAATHEQYF,TGTGCCTGGAGAGCGGGCGGGAGGGCCGCGACCCACGAGCAGTACTTC
TRBV4-1,.,TRBJ2-2,.,CASSQVRGETGELFF,TGCGCCAGCAGCCAAGTCCGGGGAGAGACCGGGGAGCTGTTTTTT
TRBV5-6,few,TRBJ2-5,TRBD1,CASSLSGTGLQETQYF,TGTGCCAGCAGCTTGAGTGGGACAGGACTTCAAGAGACCCAGTACTTC
TRBV5-1,few,TRBJ1-1,TRBD1,CASSPRTGGGMDTEAFF,TGCGCCAGCAGCCCTAGGACAGGGGGTGGCATGGACACTGAAGCTTTCTTT
TRBV20-1,few,TRBJ2-1,TRBD1,CSAAPGGIEQFF,TGCAGTGCTGCCCCAGGGGGCATCGAGCAGTTCTTC
TRBV7-9,many,TRBJ2-5,.,CASSLTPEKETQYF,TGTGCCAGCAGCTTGACACCGGAGAAAGAGACCCAGTACTTC